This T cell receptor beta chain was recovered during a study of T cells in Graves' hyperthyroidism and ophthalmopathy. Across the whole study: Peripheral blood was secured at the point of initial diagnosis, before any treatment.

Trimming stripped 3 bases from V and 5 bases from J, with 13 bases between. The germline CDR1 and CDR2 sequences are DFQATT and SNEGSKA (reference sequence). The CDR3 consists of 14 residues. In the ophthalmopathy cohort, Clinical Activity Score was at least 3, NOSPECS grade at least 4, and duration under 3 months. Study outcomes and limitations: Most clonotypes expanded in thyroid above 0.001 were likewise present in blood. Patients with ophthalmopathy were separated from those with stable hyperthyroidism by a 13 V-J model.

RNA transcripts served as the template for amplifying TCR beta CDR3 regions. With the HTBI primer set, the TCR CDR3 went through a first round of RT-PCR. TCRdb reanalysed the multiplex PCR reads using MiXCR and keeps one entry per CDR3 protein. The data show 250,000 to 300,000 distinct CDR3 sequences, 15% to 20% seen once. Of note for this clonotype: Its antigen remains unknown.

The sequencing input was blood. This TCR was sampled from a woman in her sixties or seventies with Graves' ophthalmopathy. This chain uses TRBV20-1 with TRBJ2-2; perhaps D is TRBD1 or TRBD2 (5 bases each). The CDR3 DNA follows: TGCAGTGCTAGGGGGGATACGATAACCGGGGAGCTGTTTTTT. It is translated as CSARGDTITGELFF.